The entry below gives a single T cell receptor beta chain sequence along with its context. These data belong to a study of blood T cell repertoires in COVID-19. On the study more broadly: COVID-19 samples collected from the United States, Italy and Spain covered acute and convalescent phases. Nucleic acid was either cDNA or gDNA, and it came from T cells, B-cell-depleted T cells, or PBMCs.

Authors' data handling: For nucleated cells, counts were estimated from reference gene primer amplification. Here immunoSEQ multiplex PCR was the method, and the copy in TCRdb shows in-frame clones only, minus some. That table supplies the V and J calls and clone size; D and trimming were determined from the DNA. The table includes over 250,000 clones, around 85% detected once. The trim removed 1 base at V and 8 bases at J, leaving 6 bases unmatched. This CDR3 has 15 residues. Germline CDR1 is LGHDT and CDR2 is YNNKEL (reference sequence). This TCR came from a woman aged 65 to 85 with acute or convalescent COVID-19. The sequenced material came from peripheral blood. The chain links TRBV3-1 (or the pseudogene TRBV3-2) to TRBJ2-1; 9 bases match TRBD2. The CDR3 reads CASSQGGGGADEQFF. CDR3 in DNA: TGTGCCAGCAGCCAAGGCGGCGGGGGGGCCGATGAGCAGTTCTTC.